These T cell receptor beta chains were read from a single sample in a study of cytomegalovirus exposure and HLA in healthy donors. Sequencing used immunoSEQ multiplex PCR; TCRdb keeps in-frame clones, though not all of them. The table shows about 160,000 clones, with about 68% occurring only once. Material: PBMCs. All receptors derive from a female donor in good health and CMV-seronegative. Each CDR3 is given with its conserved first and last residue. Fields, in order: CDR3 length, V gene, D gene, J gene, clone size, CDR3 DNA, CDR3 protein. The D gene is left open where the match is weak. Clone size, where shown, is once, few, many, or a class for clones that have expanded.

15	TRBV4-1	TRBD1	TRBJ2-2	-	TGCGCCAGCAGCGGCCGGACAGGGGACACCGGGGAGCTGTTTTTT	CASSGRTGDTGELFF
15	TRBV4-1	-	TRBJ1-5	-	TGCGCCAGCAGCCAAGGGCAGGGGTACAATCAGCCCCAGCATTTT	CASSQGQGYNQPQHF
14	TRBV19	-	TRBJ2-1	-	TGTGCCAGTAGCTACCAGGGGTCCTACAATGAGCAGTTCTTC	CASSYQGSYNEQFF
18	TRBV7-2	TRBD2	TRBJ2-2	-	TGTGCCAGCAGCTTATTTGCTAGCGGGGGGGCCCGGGACGGGGAGCTGTTTTTT	CASSLFASGGARDGELFF
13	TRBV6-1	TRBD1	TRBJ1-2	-	TGTGCCAGCAGTCAGGACAGGGGAAATGGCTACACCTTC	CASSQDRGNGYTF
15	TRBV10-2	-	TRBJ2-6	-	TGCGCCAGCAAATTTTCAGGGTCCGGGGCCAACGTCCTGACTTTC	CASKFSGSGANVLTF
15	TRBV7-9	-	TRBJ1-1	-	TGTGCCAGCAGCCCCAACAGGGCAATGAACACTGAAGCTTTCTTT	CASSPNRAMNTEAFF
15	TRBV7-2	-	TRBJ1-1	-	TGTGCCAGCAGGCGGGTATCCGTCGTGAACACTGAAGCTTTCTTT	CASRRVSVVNTEAFF
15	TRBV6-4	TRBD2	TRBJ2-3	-	TGTGCCAGCAGTGACAGGGAGGGCAGCACAGATACGCAGTATTTT	CASSDREGSTDTQYF
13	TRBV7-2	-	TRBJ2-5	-	TGTGCCAGCAGCTTGCGGGGACAAGAGACCCAGTACTTC	CASSLRGQETQYF
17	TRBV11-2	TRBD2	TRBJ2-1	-	TGTGCCACCCGGCCGGGACTACCCTTCAGGTCCTACAATGAGCAGTTCTTC	CATRPGLPFRSYNEQFF
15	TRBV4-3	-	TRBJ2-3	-	TGCGCCAGCGGCCGGGGGCGGTCCCCACAAGATACGCAGTATTTT	CASGRGRSPQDTQYF
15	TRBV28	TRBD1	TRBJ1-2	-	TGTGCCAGCAGTACGCAGGGCAGGGGGCTCTATGGCTACACCTTC	CASSTQGRGLYGYTF
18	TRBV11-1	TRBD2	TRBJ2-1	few	TGTGCCAGCAGCGTCCTAGCGGGAGTAGCCAGAATAAAGAATGAGCAGTTCTTC	CASSVLAGVARIKNEQFF
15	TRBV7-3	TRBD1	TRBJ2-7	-	TGTGCCAGCAGCTTAGGGACAGGGCCCTCCTACGAGCAGTACTTC	CASSLGTGPSYEQYF
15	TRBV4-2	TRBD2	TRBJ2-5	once	TGTGCCAGCAGCCCTTATAGCGGGAGGGCAGAGACCCAGTACTTC	CASSPYSGRAETQYF
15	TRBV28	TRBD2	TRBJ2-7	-	TGTGCCAGCAGTTTTTCACGTACCCTAGCGGACGAGCAGTACTTC	CASSFSRTLADEQYF
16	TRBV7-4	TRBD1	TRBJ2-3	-	TGTGCCAGCAGCTTAGAGGTGGGACAGGGAGCAGATACGCAGTATTTT	CASSLEVGQGADTQYF
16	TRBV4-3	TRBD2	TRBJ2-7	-	TGCGCCAGCAGCCAAGATCCCGCCGGGACTATTAACGAGCAGTACTTC	CASSQDPAGTINEQYF
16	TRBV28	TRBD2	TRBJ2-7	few	TGTGCCAGCACCACCGGTGGGGCTAGCGGGATCTACGAGCAGTACTTC	CASTTGGASGIYEQYF
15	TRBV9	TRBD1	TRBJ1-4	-	TGTGCCAGCAGCGCCGTCACAGGGGCTAATGAAAAACTGTTTTTT	CASSAVTGANEKLFF
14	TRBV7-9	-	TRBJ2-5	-	TGTGCCAGCAGCTTAGCGACTCGGAGGGAGACCCAGTACTTC	CASSLATRRETQYF
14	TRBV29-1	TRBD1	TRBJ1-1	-	TGCAGCGTGGCACAGGGGGCTGGGGCCACTGAAGCTTTCTTT	CSVAQGAGATEAFF
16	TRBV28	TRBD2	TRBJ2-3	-	TGTGCCAGCAGTTTCAGGACTAGCGGACGCACAGATACGCAGTATTTT	CASSFRTSGRTDTQYF
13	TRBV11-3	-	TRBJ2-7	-	TGTGCCAGCAGCACCCAACAGGGATACGAGCAGTACTTC	CASSTQQGYEQYF
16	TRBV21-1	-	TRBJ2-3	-	TGTGCCAGCAGCAAGATTTGTCTAGCGGACACAGATACGCAGTATTTT	CASSKICLADTDTQYF
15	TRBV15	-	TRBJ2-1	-	TGTGCCACCAGCAGAGTTAGAAAAACGGGTATTGAGCAGTTCTTC	CATSRVRKTGIEQFF